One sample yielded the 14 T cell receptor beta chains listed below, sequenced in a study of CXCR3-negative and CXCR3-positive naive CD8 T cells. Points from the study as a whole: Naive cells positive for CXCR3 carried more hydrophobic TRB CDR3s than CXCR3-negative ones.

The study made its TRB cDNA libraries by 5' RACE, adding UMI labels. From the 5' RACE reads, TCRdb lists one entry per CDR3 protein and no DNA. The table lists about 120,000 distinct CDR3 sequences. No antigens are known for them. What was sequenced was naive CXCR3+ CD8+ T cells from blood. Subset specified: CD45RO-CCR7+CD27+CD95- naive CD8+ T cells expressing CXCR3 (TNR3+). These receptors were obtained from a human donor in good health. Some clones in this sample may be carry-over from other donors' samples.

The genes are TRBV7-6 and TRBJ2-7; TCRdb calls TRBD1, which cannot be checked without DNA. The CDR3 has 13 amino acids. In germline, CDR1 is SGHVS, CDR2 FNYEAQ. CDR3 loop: CASSSGGGHEQYF. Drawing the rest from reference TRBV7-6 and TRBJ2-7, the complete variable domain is GAGVSQSPRYKVTKRGQDVALRCDPISGHVSLYWYRQALGQGPEFLTYFNYEAQQDKSGLPNDRFSAERPEGSISTLTIQRTEQRDSAMYRCASSSGGGHEQYFGPGTRLTVT.

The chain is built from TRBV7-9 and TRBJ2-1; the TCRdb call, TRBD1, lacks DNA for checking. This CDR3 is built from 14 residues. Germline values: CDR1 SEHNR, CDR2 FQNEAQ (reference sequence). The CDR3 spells CASSPGNGNNEQFF.

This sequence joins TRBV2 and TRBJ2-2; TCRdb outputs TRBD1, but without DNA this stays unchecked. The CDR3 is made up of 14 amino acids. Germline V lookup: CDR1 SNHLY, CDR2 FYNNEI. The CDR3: CASSEGQGPGELFF.

The chain's CDR3 is CASSPGQELTYEQYF. This rearrangement joins TRBV7-9 to TRBJ2-7; there is no DNA to check the TCRdb D call of TRBD1. This CDR3 region has 15 residues. Germline V gene lookup returns CDR1 SEHNR and CDR2 FQNEAQ (reference sequence).

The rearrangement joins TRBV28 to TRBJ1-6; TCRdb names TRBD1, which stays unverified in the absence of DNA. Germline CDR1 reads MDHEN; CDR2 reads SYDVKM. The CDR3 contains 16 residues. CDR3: CASSFFWAEEHSPLHF.

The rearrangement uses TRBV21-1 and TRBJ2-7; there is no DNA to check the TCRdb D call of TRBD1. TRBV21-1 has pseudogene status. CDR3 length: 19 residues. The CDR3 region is CASSNHGPEGQGLAYEQYF.

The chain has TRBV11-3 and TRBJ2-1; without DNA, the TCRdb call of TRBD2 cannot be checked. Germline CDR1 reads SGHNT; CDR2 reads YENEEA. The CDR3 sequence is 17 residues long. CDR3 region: CASSPRIPIAGDNEQFF.

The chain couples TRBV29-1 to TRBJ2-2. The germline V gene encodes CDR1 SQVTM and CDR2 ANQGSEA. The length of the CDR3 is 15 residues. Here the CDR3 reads CSVDEAGSHTGELFF.

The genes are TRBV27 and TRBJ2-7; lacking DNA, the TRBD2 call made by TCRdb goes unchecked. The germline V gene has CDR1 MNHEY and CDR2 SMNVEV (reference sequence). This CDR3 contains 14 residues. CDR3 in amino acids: CASSPGGVTYEQYF.

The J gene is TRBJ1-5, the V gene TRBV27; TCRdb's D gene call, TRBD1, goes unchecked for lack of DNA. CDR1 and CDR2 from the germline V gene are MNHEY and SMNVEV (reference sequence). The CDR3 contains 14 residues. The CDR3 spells CASSTGVRNQPQHF.

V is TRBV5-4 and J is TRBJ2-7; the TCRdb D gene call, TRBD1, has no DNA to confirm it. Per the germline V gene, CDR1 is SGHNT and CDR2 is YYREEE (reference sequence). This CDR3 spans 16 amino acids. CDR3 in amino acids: CASSPTRGQGLHEQYF.

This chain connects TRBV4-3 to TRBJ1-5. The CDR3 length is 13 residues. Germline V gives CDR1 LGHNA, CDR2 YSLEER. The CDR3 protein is CASSQDRGQPQHF.

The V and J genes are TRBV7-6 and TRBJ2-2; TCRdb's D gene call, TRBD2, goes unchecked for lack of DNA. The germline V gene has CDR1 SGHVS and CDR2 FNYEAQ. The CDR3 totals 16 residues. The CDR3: CASSLDWLDPAGELFF.

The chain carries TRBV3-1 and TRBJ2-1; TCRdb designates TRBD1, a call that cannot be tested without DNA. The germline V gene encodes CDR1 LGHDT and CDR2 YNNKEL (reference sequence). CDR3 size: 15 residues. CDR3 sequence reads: CASSQQGFRYNEQFF.